This T cell receptor (beta chain) was recovered during a study of blood T cell repertoires in COVID-19. Study-level background: From the United States, Italy and Spain came samples of acute and convalescent COVID-19. PBMCs, B-cell-depleted T cells, or T cells were the source of the cDNA or gDNA that made up the material.

The length of the CDR3 is 13 residues. Germline assignment: CDR1 SGDLS and CDR2 YYNGEE. Trimming cost V 3 bases and J 3 bases, with 10 bases left between them. A remark on this clone: The same CDR3 is also encoded by other DNA sequences in this sample.

Authors' methods: Estimates of nucleated cell counts were drawn from the amplification of reference gene primers. Sequenced by immunoSEQ multiplex PCR; TCRdb stores in-frame clones only, minus some. That table furnishes V, J and clone size, whereas the DNA furnished D and trimming. The table shows fewer than 250,000 clones, with over 70% occurring only once. The specimen was peripheral blood. This sequence originates from a man aged 55-75 years with acute or convalescent COVID-19. The rearrangement links TRBV9 to TRBJ2-7; D is undetermined. The CDR3 sequence is CASSAGLNYEQYF. The CDR3 DNA sequence: TGTGCCAGCAGCGCGGGTTTAAACTACGAGCAGTACTTC.